This T cell receptor (beta chain) originates from a study of shared clonotypes between healthy human individuals. Study context: A donor's plate count was three for CD4 naive and three for CD4 memory; CD8 naive had two and CD8 memory one. Study-level findings and limits: The study generally estimated greater richness for naive than memory subsets.

Sequencing used immunoSEQ multiplex PCR; TCRdb keeps in-frame clones, though not all of them. The sample shows 2 million to 3 million clones, 80% to 95% of them seen only once. Comment on this clone: Its antigen is undetermined.

The sequence derives from a man between 18 and 35 years old in good health. Some clones in this sample may be carry-over from other donors' samples. The source material was naive CD4+ T cells from PBMCs. Subset denoted: CD45RA+ positively selected.

CDR3: CASSSQGQGSDTQYF. The CDR3 DNA follows: TGTGCCAGCAGCTCCCAGGGACAGGGTTCAGATACGCAGTATTTT. The chain joins TRBV7-3 to TRBJ2-3; 9 positions agree with TRBD1. CDR3 size: 15 residues. Germline V lookup: CDR1 SGHTA, CDR2 FQGTGA. V was pared by 4 bases and J by 4 bases, with 6 bases of the junction left unmatched.